Listed below are T cell receptor beta chains from one sample, sequenced in a study of identical twins. TCRdb passed the 5' RACE reads through MiXCR, listing each CDR3 protein once. This table holds approximately 410,000 distinct CDR3 sequences, approximately 18% found once. Sample: naive T cells sorted from blood. These receptors originate from a man aged 45-60 years in good health. Both conserved end residues are part of each CDR3. The D gene is left open where the match is weak. Part of the rows lack a size; the others show once, few, many or a class for expanded clones.

clone_size	v_call	j_call	d_call	cdr3_aa	cdr3_nt
.	TRBV29-1	TRBJ2-1	.	CSVEDPVAFKYNEQFF	TGCAGCGTTGAAGATCCCGTGGCCTTCAAATACAATGAGCAGTTCTTC
few	TRBV7-6	TRBJ2-3	TRBD2	CASSLDSSGISTDTQYF	TGTGCCAGCAGCTTAGATTCTAGCGGGATTTCCACAGATACGCAGTATTTT
.	TRBV6-6	TRBJ2-3	.	CASRHSDTQYF	TGTGCCAGCAGACACTCGGATACGCAGTATTTT
few	TRBV6-1	TRBJ1-6	.	CASSAPGGGKSPLHF	TGTGCCAGCAGTGCGCCGGGTGGAGGAAAATCACCCCTCCACTTT
many	TRBV7-2	TRBJ2-2	.	CASSLESWRELFF	TGTGCCAGCAGCCTGGAATCGTGGCGCGAGCTGTTTTTT
.	TRBV7-9	TRBJ1-2	.	CASRLSSGGYTF	TGTGCCAGCAGGTTATCCTCCGGTGGCTACACCTTC
many	TRBV30	TRBJ1-1	.	CAWSVLGSRGTEAFF	TGTGCCTGGAGTGTACTAGGGAGCCGGGGAACTGAAGCTTTCTTT
few	TRBV20-1	TRBJ1-5	.	CSANSGNNQPQHF	TGCAGTGCTAACAGCGGAAACAATCAGCCCCAGCATTTT
.	TRBV20-1	TRBJ2-1	.	CSARMGGKAWNEQFF	TGCAGTGCTAGGATGGGCGGGAAGGCCTGGAATGAGCAGTTCTTC
few	TRBV6-1	TRBJ2-5	TRBD1	CASHRGTQETQYF	TGTGCCTCTCACAGGGGGACCCAAGAGACCCAGTACTTC
.	TRBV6-6	TRBJ2-1	.	CASSPPGVYEQFF	TGTGCCAGCAGTCCACCCGGGGTATATGAGCAGTTCTTC
few	TRBV20-1	TRBJ2-1	TRBD2	CSGILAGPNEQFF	TGCAGTGGGATACTAGCGGGGCCTAATGAGCAGTTCTTC
few	TRBV2	TRBJ2-5	.	CASSVRTRETQYF	TGTGCCAGCAGTGTTCGGACACGGGAGACCCAGTACTTC
.	TRBV12-3/TRBV12-4	TRBJ2-7	.	CASSLGFDEQYF	TGTGCCAGCAGTTTGGGTTTCGACGAGCAGTACTTC
.	TRBV5-1	TRBJ1-5	.	CASSLGPSRPQHF	TGCGCCAGCAGCCTCGGACCGTCCAGGCCCCAGCATTTT
.	TRBV2	TRBJ2-7	.	CASRVDTRSYEQYF	TGTGCCAGCAGGGTGGACACCCGCTCCTACGAGCAGTACTTC
.	TRBV5-1	TRBJ2-5	TRBD2	CASSLGGRDYRTQYF	TGCGCCAGCAGCTTGGGGGGCAGGGACTATAGGACCCAGTACTTC
once	TRBV11-2	TRBJ2-7	TRBD1	CASRPLGQGSYEQYF	TGTGCCAGCAGACCCCTGGGACAGGGATCCTACGAGCAGTACTTC
many	TRBV23-1	TRBJ2-2	.	CASSHLASHTGELFF	TGCGCCAGCAGTCATCTAGCCTCGCACACCGGGGAGCTGTTTTTT
many	TRBV28	TRBJ2-3	.	CASSLWILGPTDTQYF	TGTGCCAGCAGTTTATGGATACTAGGCCCCACAGATACGCAGTATTTT
.	TRBV29-1	TRBJ2-3	.	CSVKRDRTDTQYF	TGCAGCGTTAAGAGGGATCGGACAGATACGCAGTATTTT
.	TRBV9	TRBJ2-5	TRBD1	CASSLTGGWEETQYF	TGTGCCAGCAGCCTTACAGGGGGTTGGGAAGAGACCCAGTACTTC
few	TRBV6-2/TRBV6-3	TRBJ2-7	.	CASSYTSSSYEQYF	TGTGCCAGCAGTTACACTAGCAGCTCCTACGAGCAGTACTTC
.	TRBV29-1	TRBJ2-7	.	CSVESRTKTYEQYF	TGCAGCGTTGAAAGCCGGACGAAAACCTACGAGCAGTACTTC
.	TRBV4-2	TRBJ1-2	.	CASSLAQYGYTF	TGTGCCAGCAGCCTAGCCCAATACGGCTACACCTTC
many	TRBV20-1	TRBJ2-1	TRBD2	CSVRGRYNEQFF	TGCAGTGTCCGCGGGAGGTACAATGAGCAGTTCTTC
.	TRBV6-2/TRBV6-3	TRBJ2-7	TRBD1	CASSRDRAPSYEQYF	TGTGCCAGCAGCCGCGACAGGGCTCCTTCCTACGAGCAGTACTTC
few	TRBV5-1	TRBJ1-2	TRBD1	CASSPGQVDHGYTF	TGCGCCAGCAGCCCGGGACAGGTGGATCATGGCTACACCTTC
.	TRBV27	TRBJ1-1	TRBD1	CAIRGENTEAFF	TGTGCCATCAGGGGGGAGAACACTGAAGCTTTCTTT
many	TRBV20-1	TRBJ2-3	TRBD2	CSALTSGHTDTQYF	TGCAGTGCGCTGACTAGCGGGCACACAGATACGCAGTATTTT
.	TRBV7-2	TRBJ2-1	TRBD2	CASSLAREVLYNEQFF	TGTGCCAGCAGCTTAGCGCGGGAGGTCCTCTACAATGAGCAGTTCTTC
few	TRBV20-1	TRBJ2-1	TRBD2	CSAGRRGGAYNEQFF	TGCAGTGCAGGCAGGCGCGGGGGGGCGTACAATGAGCAGTTCTTC
few	TRBV18	TRBJ2-5	.	CASSPGAPSQETQYF	TGTGCCAGCTCACCGGGGGCCCCCTCCCAAGAGACCCAGTACTTC
.	TRBV20-1	TRBJ2-2	TRBD2	CSASTSGASANTGELFF	TGCAGTGCTAGCACTAGCGGGGCATCCGCGAACACCGGGGAGCTGTTTTTT
many	TRBV11-2	TRBJ2-1	.	CASSGADYTFQFF	TGTGCCAGCAGCGGGGCGGACTATACATTTCAGTTCTTC
.	TRBV6-5	TRBJ2-5	.	CASRGTQETQYF	TGTGCCAGCAGAGGAACTCAAGAGACCCAGTACTTC
.	TRBV20-1	TRBJ2-1	.	CSAWGAERSYNEQFF	TGCAGTGCTTGGGGGGCGGAACGCTCCTACAATGAGCAGTTCTTC
.	TRBV7-2	TRBJ2-2	TRBD1	CASSKGQGVSAGELFF	TGTGCCAGCAGCAAAGGACAGGGAGTATCCGCCGGGGAGCTGTTTTTT
.	TRBV12-3/TRBV12-4	TRBJ2-1	TRBD1	CASSLSGRQGYREQFF	TGTGCCAGCAGTTTGTCTGGCCGACAGGGCTATAGGGAGCAGTTCTTC
few	TRBV28	TRBJ1-1	.	CASSLGWLGTEAFF	TGTGCCAGCAGTTTAGGTTGGCTGGGGACTGAAGCTTTCTTT
.	TRBV6-1	TRBJ2-5	.	CASRREGGQETQYF	TGTGCCAGCCGAAGGGAAGGCGGCCAAGAGACCCAGTACTTC
.	TRBV4-1	TRBJ2-1	TRBD2	CASSQWGGYEQFF	TGCGCCAGCAGCCAATGGGGGGGGTATGAGCAGTTCTTC
few	TRBV6-2/TRBV6-3	TRBJ2-7	.	CASSYDFPRQALSYEQYF	TGTGCCAGCAGTTACGACTTTCCGCGGCAGGCGCTCTCCTACGAGCAGTACTTC
.	TRBV20-1	TRBJ2-1	TRBD2	CSAREGSGSLNEQFF	TGCAGTGCTAGAGAGGGTAGCGGGAGTCTCAATGAGCAGTTCTTC
.	TRBV5-1	TRBJ2-7	.	CASSRDWDTLTYEQYF	TGCGCCAGCAGCAGGGACTGGGACACCTTAACCTACGAGCAGTACTTC
.	TRBV15	TRBJ2-7	TRBD1	CATSRDQGVGDEQYF	TGTGCCACCAGCAGAGATCAGGGGGTAGGGGATGAGCAGTACTTC
.	TRBV29-1	TRBJ2-5	.	CSVEGGVETQYF	TGCAGCGTTGAAGGTGGAGTGGAGACCCAGTACTTC
.	TRBV5-1	TRBJ2-7	.	CASSLVPGPEQYF	TGCGCCAGCAGCTTGGTTCCAGGGCCCGAGCAGTACTTC
many	TRBV5-1	TRBJ1-1	TRBD1	CASSLERQGSIMNTEAFF	TGCGCCAGCAGCTTGGAAAGACAGGGAAGTATAATGAACACTGAAGCTTTCTTT
many	TRBV29-1	TRBJ2-3	.	CSVEDRIPRDSVTDTQYF	TGCAGCGTTGAAGATCGGATCCCCCGGGACTCCGTCACAGATACGCAGTATTTT
.	TRBV12-3/TRBV12-4	TRBJ2-2	.	CASSPDTLGTGELFF	TGTGCCAGCAGCCCTGACACCTTAGGTACCGGGGAGCTGTTTTTT
.	TRBV9	TRBJ2-5	TRBD2	CASSVAPGLAETQYF	TGTGCCAGCAGCGTAGCTCCGGGACTAGCGGAGACCCAGTACTTC
.	TRBV27	TRBJ1-2	.	CASSYISPTGGAYGYTF	TGTGCCAGCAGTTACATTTCACCGACAGGTGGGGCATATGGCTACACCTTC